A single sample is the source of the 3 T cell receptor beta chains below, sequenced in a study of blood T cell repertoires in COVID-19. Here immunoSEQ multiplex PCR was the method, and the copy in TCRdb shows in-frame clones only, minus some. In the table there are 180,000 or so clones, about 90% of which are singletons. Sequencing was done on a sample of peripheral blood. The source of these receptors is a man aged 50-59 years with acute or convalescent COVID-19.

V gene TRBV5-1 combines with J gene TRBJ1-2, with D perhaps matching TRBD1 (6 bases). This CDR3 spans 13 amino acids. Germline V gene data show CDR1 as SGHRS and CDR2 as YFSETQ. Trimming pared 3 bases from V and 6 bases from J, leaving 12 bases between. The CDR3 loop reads CASSSPGANGYTF. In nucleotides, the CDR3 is TGCGCCAGCAGCTCGCCAGGGGCGAATGGCTACACCTTC.

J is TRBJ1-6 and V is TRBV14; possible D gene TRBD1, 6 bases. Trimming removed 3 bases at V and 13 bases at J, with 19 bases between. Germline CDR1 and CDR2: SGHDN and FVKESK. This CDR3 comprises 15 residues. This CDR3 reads CASSHGDRRVRPLHF. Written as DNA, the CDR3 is TGTGCCAGCAGCCACGGTGACAGGCGGGTTAGGCCCCTCCACTTT.

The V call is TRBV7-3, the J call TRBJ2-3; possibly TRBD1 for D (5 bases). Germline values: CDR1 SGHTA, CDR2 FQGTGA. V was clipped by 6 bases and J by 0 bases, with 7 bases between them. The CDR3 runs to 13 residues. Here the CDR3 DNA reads TGTGCCAGCAGTCGACAGAGCACAGATACGCAGTATTTT. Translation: CASSRQSTDTQYF.